The 29 T cell receptor beta chains given below trace back to one sample, sequenced in a study of cytomegalovirus exposure and HLA in healthy donors. Primers for the PCR totalled 60 Vbeta and 13 Jbeta. Here immunoSEQ multiplex PCR was the method, and the copy in TCRdb shows in-frame clones only, minus some. The sample lists about 160,000 clones, around 76% seen once, with 1.3% to 1.5% in the top ten. The sequencing input was PBMCs. The receptors derive from a man in his fifties or sixties in good health and CMV-seronegative.

V is TRBV11-2 and J is TRBJ2-3, with TRBD2 identical over 10 bases. The CDR3 has 18 amino acids. The germline gives CDR1 SGHAT, CDR2 FQNNGV. With 1 base clipped from V and 7 bases from J, the junction kept 14 bases outside the gene matches. The CDR3 is CASSLGPSVAGGPNTQYF. DNA of the CDR3: TGTGCCAGCAGCTTAGGTCCCAGCGTAGCGGGGGGACCCAATACGCAGTATTTT.

V usage is TRBV20-1 and J usage is TRBJ2-5; D unresolved. Trimming took 5 bases from V and 5 from J, leaving 9 bases between them. This CDR3 region has 11 residues. Per germline, CDR1 DFQATT and CDR2 SNEGSKA (reference sequence). The CDR3 is CSAEELETQYF. CDR3 DNA: TGCAGTGCTGAAGAGCTTGAGACCCAGTACTTC.

CDR3 amino acids: CASRPRGQGAIHEQYF. The CDR3 DNA reads TGTGCCAGCAGGCCCCGGGGACAGGGGGCAATTCACGAGCAGTACTTC. This chain uses TRBV28 with TRBJ2-7; 12 nucleotides match TRBD1. After removal of 6 bases from V and 5 bases from J, the junction contained 11 bases not matched to a gene. CDR1 is MDHEN, CDR2 SYDVKM, per germline. This CDR3 comprises 16 residues.

This clone was counted only a few times. The chain recombines TRBV11-3 with TRBJ2-1; 8 nucleotides agree with TRBD2. Germline CDR1 SGHNT, CDR2 YENEEA. The CDR3 covers 16 residues. J was trimmed by 4 bases and V by 5 bases; bases with no gene match: 10. Here the CDR3 reads CASSPEGGTSYNEQFF. DNA for the CDR3: TGTGCCAGCAGCCCCGAAGGGGGGACTAGTTACAATGAGCAGTTCTTC.

This chain links TRBV5-1 with TRBJ2-1; perhaps TRBD1 as D (5 bases). V was cut by 0 bases and J by 7 bases, with 14 bases left in between. The length of the CDR3 is 15 residues. Germline V lookup: CDR1 SGHRS, CDR2 YFSETQ. The DNA for the CDR3 is TGCGCCAGCAGCTTGGGGGGCGAGAGTACAAATGAGCAGTTCTTC. Translated: CASSLGGESTNEQFF.

The chain uses TRBV7-9 and TRBJ1-4; D unresolved. The CDR3 sequence is 15 residues long. The germline V gene encodes CDR1 SEHNR and CDR2 FQNEAQ (reference sequence). Trimming pared 8 bases from V and 4 bases from J, leaving 17 bases between. The CDR3 reads CASQTHWADNEKLFF. Here the CDR3 DNA reads TGTGCCAGCCAGACCCACTGGGCCGATAATGAAAAACTGTTTTTT.

This chain links TRBV6-4 with TRBJ1-4, with unresolved D. The germline CDR1 and CDR2 sequences are MRHNA and SNTAGT. The CDR3 consists of 11 residues. The V end was cut by 5 bases, the J end by 10 bases, with 8 bases between. As DNA, the CDR3 is TGTGCCAGCAGTAGAGTTGGAAAACTGTTTTTT. It is translated as CASSRVGKLFF.

V gene TRBV5-1 combines with J gene TRBJ1-3; D may be TRBD1 (5 bases). CDR3 length equals 16 residues. The germline V gene has CDR1 SGHRS and CDR2 YFSETQ. Trimming removed 4 bases at V and 0 bases at J, with 14 bases between. The CDR3 region has the DNA TGCGCCAGCAGCCCACAGGCAGATCTCTCTGGAAACACCATATATTTT. Residues: CASSPQADLSGNTIYF.

The chain links TRBV2 to TRBJ1-3; 7 bases align to TRBD1. CDR1 and CDR2 from the germline V gene are SNHLY and FYNNEI. The CDR3 is made up of 15 amino acids. V shed 6 bases and J 0 bases; nucleotides not matched to a gene: 5. This CDR3 reads CASRTGIFSGNTIYF. CDR3 sequence (DNA): TGTGCCAGCAGGACAGGGATTTTCTCTGGAAACACCATATATTTT.

This clone has just a few counts. At one of its ends the junction is not consistent with the germline gene, which may arise from a read error. The chain employs TRBV11-2 and TRBJ2-1, with TRBD2 identical over 8 bases. The CDR3 runs to 14 residues. The germline gives CDR1 SGHAT, CDR2 FQNNGV. The CDR3 DNA is TGTGCCAGCAGTTTAGCGGGACTAAGGAATGAGCAGTTCTTC. Protein sequence: CASSLAGLRNEQFF.

This clone occurred a few times. The rearrangement joins TRBV11-3 to TRBJ2-7; tentative D call: TRBD2 (5 bases). Germline values: CDR1 SGHNT, CDR2 YENEEA. The CDR3 consists of 16 residues. The V and J ends lost 1 base and 3 bases respectively, with 16 bases between them. The CDR3 DNA reads TGTGCCAGCAGCTTAGGCGGGCAGCGTCCGATCTACGAGCAGTACTTC. It is translated as CASSLGGQRPIYEQYF.

The chain combines TRBV21-1 with TRBJ2-5; the table's D call, TRBD2, was not checked against the DNA. TRBV21-1 is recorded as a pseudogene. The CDR3 runs to 17 residues. The CDR3 DNA reads TGTGCCAGCAGCATACTACCTCGGGGGGGAAGGCAAGAGACCCAGTACTTC. This encodes CASSILPRGGRQETQYF.

The chain uses TRBV9 and TRBJ2-3, with TRBD2 matching 8 bases. The trim removed 1 base at V and 6 bases at J, leaving 7 bases unmatched. The CDR3 runs to 15 residues. The germline V gene encodes CDR1 SGDLS and CDR2 YYNGEE. DNA of the CDR3: TGTGCCAGCAGCGTAAGGAGCGGGGGAGAGGATACGCAGTATTTT. As protein: CASSVRSGGEDTQYF.

There are a few counts of this clone. This chain connects TRBV4-1 to TRBJ2-5, with 8 bases identical to TRBD2. Germline V gene data show CDR1 as MGHRA and CDR2 as YSYEKL. The CDR3 covers 17 residues. Unmatched junction bases numbered 10, after V lost 0 bases and J lost 4 bases. Here the CDR3 reads CASSQESRTSRGETQYF. The CDR3 DNA is TGCGCCAGCAGCCAAGAGTCCCGGACTAGCAGGGGAGAGACCCAGTACTTC.

A few counts support this clone. The chain is built from TRBV7-3 and TRBJ2-2; 9 bases line up with TRBD1. This CDR3 region has 14 residues. V lost 5 bases to trimming and J lost 7 bases; unmatched junction nucleotides: 5. Germline CDR1 and CDR2: SGHTA and FQGTGA. The CDR3 DNA reads TGTGCCAGCAGCATGGGACAGGGAATCGGGGAGCTGTTTTTT. Translating it yields CASSMGQGIGELFF.

In DNA, the CDR3 is TGTGCCAGCAGCACGGGACTAGCGGGAGGGTTAGAGACCCAGTACTTC. Translating it yields CASSTGLAGGLETQYF. This chain joins TRBV13 and TRBJ2-5; 16 bases map to TRBD2. V was clipped by 5 bases and J by 4 bases; unmatched bases: 4. Germline V gene data show CDR1 as PRHDT and CDR2 as FYEKMQ (reference sequence). The CDR3 covers 16 residues.

The rearrangement uses TRBV30 and TRBJ1-4; possible D gene TRBD1, 5 bases. In germline, CDR1 is GTSNPN, CDR2 SVGIG (reference sequence). Trimming took 8 bases from V and 3 from J, leaving 16 bases between them. CDR3 length equals 14 residues. Here the CDR3 reads CAGLGGPPNEKLFF. The CDR3 nucleotides are TGTGCCGGTCTCGGGGGACCCCCTAATGAAAAACTGTTTTTT.

This clone was observed a few times. The chain carries TRBV11-2 and TRBJ2-5, with TRBD1 matching 8 bases. The V segment lost 3 bases and the J segment 1 base; nucleotides outside the gene matches: 10. The CDR3 spans 17 residues. Per the germline V gene, CDR1 is SGHAT and CDR2 is FQNNGV. The CDR3 is CASSFPPQGAFQETQYF. Here the CDR3 DNA reads TGTGCCAGCAGCTTTCCCCCGCAGGGGGCGTTCCAAGAGACCCAGTACTTC.

The chain has TRBV6-1 and TRBJ1-5, with D hard to call. CDR3 size: 13 residues. The germline CDR1 and CDR2 sequences are MNHNS and SASEGT. V lost 6 bases and J lost 5, with 11 bases in between. Here the CDR3 DNA reads TGTGCCAGCAGGAGGCGCGACGATCAGCCCCAGCATTTT. It yields the protein CASRRRDDQPQHF.

The genes are TRBV7-8 and TRBJ1-4; D may be TRBD1 (5 bases). The CDR3 is 16 amino acids. The germline V and J ends were trimmed by 1 base and 3 bases, with 12 bases remaining between them. Germline CDR1 is SGHVS and CDR2 is FQNEAQ. CDR3 region: CASSLGGGEANEKLFF. Written as DNA, the CDR3 is TGTGCCAGCAGCTTAGGGGGCGGGGAAGCTAATGAAAAACTGTTTTTT. The full variable domain, completed using reference TRBV7-8 and TRBJ1-4, is GAGVSQSPRYKVAKRGQDVALRCDPISGHVSLFWYQQALGQGPEFLTYFQNEAQLDKSGLPSDRFFAERPEGSVSTLKIQRTQQEDSAVYLCASSLGGGEANEKLFFGSGTQLSVL.

The gene calls are TRBV7-9 and TRBJ1-2, with TRBD1 identical over 7 bases. V trimming: 6 bases; J trimming: 5 bases; junction bases outside the gene matches: 9. The CDR3 extends over 14 amino acids. CDR1 is SEHNR, CDR2 FQNEAQ, per germline (reference sequence). CDR3 DNA: TGTGCCAGCAGTTCCGGGACAGCAATTTATGGCTACACCTTC. It encodes CASSSGTAIYGYTF.

The chain carries TRBV19 and TRBJ2-6; D might be TRBD2 (6 bases). The CDR3 length is 19 residues. Germline assignment: CDR1 LNHDA and CDR2 SQIVND (reference sequence). V lost 4 bases and J 0 bases, leaving 19 bases between the germline ends. CDR3: CASSTGEGKGFSGANVLTF. DNA of the CDR3: TGTGCCAGTAGTACGGGGGAAGGGAAGGGGTTCTCTGGGGCCAACGTCCTGACTTTC. The entire variable domain, with the rest obtained from reference TRBV19 and TRBJ2-6, is as follows: DGGITQSPKYLFRKEGQNVTLSCEQNLNHDAMYWYRQDPGQGLRLIYYSQIVNDFQKGDIAEGYSVSREKKESFPLTVTSAQKNPTAFYLCASSTGEGKGFSGANVLTFGAGSRLTVL.

This clone was detected once. One end of the junction varies from germline; a read error may be responsible. The chain has TRBV5-1 and TRBJ2-2; 7 nucleotides agree with TRBD1. CDR3 size: 16 residues. Germline V lookup: CDR1 SGHRS, CDR2 YFSETQ. DNA of the CDR3: TGCGCCAGTAGCTGGCCCCTCACAGGGGACACCGGGGAGCTGTTTTTT. Its translation is CASSWPLTGDTGELFF.

V usage is TRBV30 and J usage is TRBJ1-1, with D unclear. The CDR3 length is 13 residues. Trimming removed 0 bases from V and 3 bases from J, with 8 bases in between. From germline, CDR1 is GTSNPN and CDR2 SVGIG (reference sequence). The CDR3 coding sequence is TGTGCCTGGAGTGTACGAGGGTACACTGAAGCTTTCTTT. Translation: CAWSVRGYTEAFF.

V and J are TRBV7-2 and TRBJ1-6, with 9 bases aligning to TRBD1. With 3 bases clipped from V and 10 bases from J, the junction kept 7 bases outside the gene matches. Germline CDR1 SGHTA, CDR2 FQGNSA. There are 15 residues in the CDR3. As DNA, the CDR3 is TGTGCCAGCAGCTTGGACAGGGGCCACAACTCACCCCTCCACTTT. Its translation is CASSLDRGHNSPLHF.

DNA of the CDR3: TGTGCCAGCAGCCCTAGCGGGAGTCTAGGCAATGAGCAGTTCTTC. This gives the protein CASSPSGSLGNEQFF. The chain couples TRBV27 to TRBJ2-1; 10 bases are a match to TRBD2. V lost 6 bases, J lost 6 bases, and 8 bases stayed unmatched. There are 15 residues in the CDR3. Germline CDR1 reads MNHEY; CDR2 reads SMNVEV (reference sequence).

The chain links TRBV10-1 to TRBJ1-4, with TRBD1 matching over 7 bases. Germline V CDR1 and CDR2: WNHNN, SYGVQD (reference sequence). The CDR3 length is 13 residues. The ends lost 10 bases at V and 3 bases at J; junction bases unmatched: 5. The CDR3 region has the DNA TGCGCCACCTCGACAGGGCCTAATGAAAAACTGTTTTTT. It encodes CATSTGPNEKLFF.

The J gene is TRBJ2-5, the V gene TRBV19; 9 nucleotides align to TRBD2. Trimming removed 1 base from V and 2 bases from J; junction bases left unmatched: 2. The CDR3 runs 15 residues. The germline V gene encodes CDR1 LNHDA and CDR2 SQIVND (reference sequence). CDR3 coding DNA: TGTGCCAGTAGTATAGTACTAGCGGGTCAAGAGACCCAGTACTTC. This encodes CASSIVLAGQETQYF.

The chain is built from TRBV4-3 and TRBJ2-3; D is possibly TRBD1 (5 bases). Germline V lookup: CDR1 LGHNA, CDR2 YSLEER. Trimming removed 4 bases from V and 5 bases from J, with 13 bases in between. CDR3 length: 14 amino acids. In DNA, the CDR3 is TGCGCCAGCAGCCCCCAGGGAAATATAGATACGCAGTATTTT. Translation gives CASSPQGNIDTQYF.